The following is a T cell receptor (beta chain) sequence with its context. Its antigen is currently unknown. CDR3 length: 16 amino acids. The V and J ends lost 0 bases and 8 bases respectively, with 17 bases between them. The V gene's germline CDR1 is LGHNA and CDR2 YNFKEQ. Brentuximab vedotin exposure varied among the patients, all of whom had relapsed after autologous stem cell transplantation. Complete response, partial response or progressive disease was each patient's best response. The data were obtained in a study of PD-1 blockade in classical Hodgkin lymphoma. General study findings and limits: Baseline diversity resembling that of newly diagnosed patients was seen in complete responders. Newly diagnosed patients were said to have less baseline TCR diversity than healthy donors did.

Produced via immunoSEQ multiplex PCR; TCRdb's table is partial and in-frame only. This sample has about 46,000 clones; around 70% occur once, and the top ten carry 11%. This chain uses TRBV4-2 with TRBJ2-1; possible D gene TRBD2, 6 bases. The TCR originated in a human donor with classical Hodgkin lymphoma. This sample comprised peripheral blood mononuclear cells (PBMCs), obtained at baseline. The CDR3 bases are TGTGCCAGCAGCCAAGAAGGGGCGGGAAAGGTCGATGAGCAGTTCTTC. Protein product: CASSQEGAGKVDEQFF.